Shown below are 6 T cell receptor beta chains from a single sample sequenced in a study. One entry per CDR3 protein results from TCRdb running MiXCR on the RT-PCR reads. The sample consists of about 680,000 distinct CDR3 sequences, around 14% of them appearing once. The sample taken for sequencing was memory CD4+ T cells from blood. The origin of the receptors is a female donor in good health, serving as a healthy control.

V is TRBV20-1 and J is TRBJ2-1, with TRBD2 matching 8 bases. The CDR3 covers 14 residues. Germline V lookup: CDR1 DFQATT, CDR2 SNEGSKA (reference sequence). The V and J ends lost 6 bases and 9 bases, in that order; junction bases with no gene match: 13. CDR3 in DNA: TGCAGTGCCAAGGGGCTAGCGGGTTTCGGTGAGCAGTTCTTC. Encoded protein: CSAKGLAGFGEQFF.

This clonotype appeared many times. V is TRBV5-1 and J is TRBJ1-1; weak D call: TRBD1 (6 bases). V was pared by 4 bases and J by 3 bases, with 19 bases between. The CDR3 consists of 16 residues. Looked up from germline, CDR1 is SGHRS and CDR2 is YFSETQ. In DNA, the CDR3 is TGCGCCAGCAGCCGAGGTGCGGGGGCGGAGGACACTGAAGCTTTCTTT. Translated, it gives CASSRGAGAEDTEAFF. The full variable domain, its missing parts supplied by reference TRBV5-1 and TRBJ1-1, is KAGVTQTPRYLIKTRGQQVTLSCSPISGHRSVSWYQQTPGQGLQFLFEYFSETQRNKGNFPGRFSGRQFSNSRSEMNVSTLELGDSALYLCASSRGAGAEDTEAFFGQGTRLTVV.

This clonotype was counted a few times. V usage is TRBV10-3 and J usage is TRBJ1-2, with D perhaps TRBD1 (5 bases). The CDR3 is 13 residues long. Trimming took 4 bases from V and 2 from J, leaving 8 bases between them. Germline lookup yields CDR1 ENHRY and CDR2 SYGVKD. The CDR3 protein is CAISGTPNYGYTF. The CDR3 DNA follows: TGTGCCATCAGTGGGACACCGAACTATGGCTACACCTTC.

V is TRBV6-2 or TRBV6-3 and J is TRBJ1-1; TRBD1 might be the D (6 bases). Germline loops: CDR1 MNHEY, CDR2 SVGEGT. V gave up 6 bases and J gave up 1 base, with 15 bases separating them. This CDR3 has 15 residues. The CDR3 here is CASRRSGHRNTEAFF. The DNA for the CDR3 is TGTGCCAGCAGGCGGTCGGGACACCGGAACACTGAAGCTTTCTTT.

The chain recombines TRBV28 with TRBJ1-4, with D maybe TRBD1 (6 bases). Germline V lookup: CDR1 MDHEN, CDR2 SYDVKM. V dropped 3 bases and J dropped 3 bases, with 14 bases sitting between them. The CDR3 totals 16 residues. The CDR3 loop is CASSFSGQISNEKLFF. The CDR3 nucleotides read TGTGCCAGCAGTTTCTCGGGACAAATCTCTAATGAAAAACTGTTTTTT.

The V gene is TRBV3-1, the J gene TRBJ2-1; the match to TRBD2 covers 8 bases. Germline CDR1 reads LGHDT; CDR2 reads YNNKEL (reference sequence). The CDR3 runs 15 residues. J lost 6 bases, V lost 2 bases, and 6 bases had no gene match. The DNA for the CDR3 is TGTGCCAGCAGCCAATTCCTAGCGGGTCTCAATGAGCAGTTCTTC. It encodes CASSQFLAGLNEQFF.